This T cell receptor (beta chain) was identified in a study of human T cells and chemical hapten exposure. Findings and limits, study-wide: While controls formed fewer of them, expanded TCRs formed significantly more large CDR3 similarity clusters.

Time point noted: pre-sensitization, week 0. Indicated treatment: therapeutic diphenylcyclopropenone sensitization with weekly scalp DPC. Total RNA was isolated from unfractionated whole blood. Comments on this clonotype: Its cognate antigen is unknown.

Each CDR3 protein is one row after TCRdb ran MiXCR on the RACE reads. Among roughly 50,000 distinct CDR3 sequences listed, roughly 9.8% were seen once. The clonotype originates from a man aged 35-49 years with alopecia areata. Some clones in this sample may be carry-over from other donors' samples. Sequenced here: whole blood, sampled in connection with sensitization to the hapten diphenylcyclopropenone (DPC).

This CDR3 is CASSEDEKLFF. The CDR3 nucleotides read TGCGCCAGCAGCGAAGATGAAAAACTGTTTTTT. The V and J genes are TRBV5-1 and TRBJ1-4; D unresolved. CDR1 and CDR2 from the germline V gene are SGHRS and YFSETQ. V was trimmed by 4 bases and J by 6 bases, leaving 4 bases between them. This CDR3 is built from 11 residues.